Shown below are 26 T cell receptor beta chains from a single sample sequenced in a study of shared clonotypes between healthy human individuals. The repertoire was sequenced with immunoSEQ multiplex PCR; TCRdb's copy has only in-frame clones and lacks some. The data contain hundreds of thousands of clones, approximately 97% of them singletons. Sequencing was performed on naive CD4+ T cells sorted from blood. Subset denoted: CD45RA+ positively selected. These TCRs come from a woman aged 25-40 years in good health.

The V and J genes are TRBV27 and TRBJ1-2; possible D gene TRBD1, 5 bases. Between the trimmed V and J ends, which lost 3 bases and 2 bases, there was a span of 10 bases. This CDR3 spans 14 amino acids. Germline CDR1 and CDR2: MNHEY and SMNVEV (reference sequence). The CDR3 is CASSFAGRNYGYTF. The CDR3 DNA reads as TGTGCCAGCAGTTTTGCAGGGAGAAACTATGGCTACACCTTC.

This sequence joins TRBV5-4 and TRBJ2-5; no firm D call. The V gene's germline CDR1 is SGHNT and CDR2 YYREEE (reference sequence). CDR3 length equals 14 residues. The V end lost 4 bases, the J end lost 5 bases, and 15 bases lay between the germline ends. Written as DNA, the CDR3 is TGTGCCAGCAGCGGCCGACCCGGCCGGGAGACCCAGTACTTC. It codes for CASSGRPGRETQYF.

The chain has TRBV9 and TRBJ2-3, with a tentative D call TRBD1 (5 bases). The germline CDR1 and CDR2 sequences are SGDLS and YYNGEE. Between the trimmed V and J ends, which lost 0 bases and 4 bases, there was a span of 6 bases. CDR3 length: 13 amino acids. DNA for the CDR3: TGTGCCAGCAGCGTAGAACAGGCAGATACGCAGTATTTT. The encoded protein is CASSVEQADTQYF. Full variable domain (missing parts from reference TRBV9 and TRBJ2-3): DSGVTQTPKHLITATGQRVTLRCSPRSGDLSVYWYQQSLDQGLQFLIQYYNGEERAKGNILERFSAQQFPDLHSELNLSSLELGDSALYFCASSVEQADTQYFGPGTRLTVL.

The V gene is TRBV30, the J gene TRBJ1-5; D is uncertain. The CDR3 runs 14 residues. Trimming took 0 bases from V and 0 from J, leaving 6 bases between them. Germline-derived CDR1 and CDR2 are GTSNPN and SVGIG (reference sequence). In DNA form, the CDR3 reads TGTGCCTGGAGTGTAGGGTTTAGCAATCAGCCCCAGCATTTT. It encodes CAWSVGFSNQPQHF.

CDR3 in amino acids: CASSQRPGELFF. CDR3 sequence (DNA): TGTGCCAGCAGTCAGCGGCCCGGGGAGCTGTTTTTT. The rearrangement uses TRBV6-6 and TRBJ2-2, with D tentatively TRBD2 (5 bases). The V end was cut by 5 bases, the J end by 6 bases, with 7 bases between. CDR3 length equals 12 residues. Germline V lookup: CDR1 MNHNY, CDR2 SVGAGI (reference sequence).

V is TRBV28 and J is TRBJ2-1; 10 bases fit TRBD1. With V trimmed by 7 bases and J by 6 bases, 9 bases remained unmatched. The germline CDR1 and CDR2 sequences are MDHEN and SYDVKM. The CDR3 consists of 15 residues. CDR3 DNA sequence: TGTGCCAGCATCCGATCGACAGGGGGCTTCAATGAGCAGTTCTTC. Its translation is CASIRSTGGFNEQFF. The variable domain in full, with the rest retrieved from reference TRBV28 and TRBJ2-1, is DVKVTQSSRYLVKRTGEKVFLECVQDMDHENMFWYRQDPGLGLRLIYFSYDVKMKEKGDIPEGYSVSREKKERFSLILESASTNQTSMYLCASIRSTGGFNEQFFGPGTRLTVL.

The chain recombines TRBV7-2 with TRBJ1-1; 7 bases map to TRBD1. The V segment lost 5 bases and the J segment 5 bases; nucleotides outside the gene matches: 5. This CDR3 is built from 13 residues. CDR1 SGHTA and CDR2 FQGNSA come from the germline V gene. The CDR3, as DNA: TGTGCCAGCAGCAGTACAGGGGTTACTGAAGCTTTCTTT. This encodes CASSSTGVTEAFF.

The chain couples TRBV5-4 to TRBJ2-7; D possibly corresponds to TRBD1 (5 bases). The CDR3 totals 15 residues. Trimming removed 4 bases from V and 1 base from J, with 15 bases in between. The germline CDR1 and CDR2 sequences are SGHNT and YYREEE (reference sequence). In DNA, the CDR3 is TGTGCCAGCAGCCAGGACCCAGGGTTGTCCTACGAGCAGTACTTC. Protein: CASSQDPGLSYEQYF. The full variable domain, its missing parts supplied by reference TRBV5-4 and TRBJ2-7, is ETGVTQSPTHLIKTRGQQVTLRCSSQSGHNTVSWYQQALGQGPQFIFQYYREEENGRGNFPPRFSGLQFPNYSSELNVNALELDDSALYLCASSQDPGLSYEQYFGPGTRLTVT.

The rearrangement uses TRBV5-1 and TRBJ1-1; possible D gene TRBD1, 5 bases. The V gene lost 4 bases and the J gene lost 8 bases, with 12 bases spanning the gap. There are 12 residues in the CDR3. Germline CDR1 SGHRS, CDR2 YFSETQ. In nucleotides, the CDR3 is TGCGCCAGCAGCGCAGGCAGGGCGGAAGCTTTCTTT. Residues: CASSAGRAEAFF.

The CDR3 sequence: CASSFFGNSDKAFHRPQHF. CDR3 nucleotide sequence: TGTGCCAGCAGTTTTTTTGGCAATTCGGACAAAGCCTTTCATCGGCCCCAGCATTTT. This rearrangement joins TRBV28 to TRBJ1-5, with a tentative D call TRBD1 (5 bases). CDR3 length: 19 amino acids. Germline lookup yields CDR1 MDHEN and CDR2 SYDVKM. V was trimmed by 3 bases and J by 9 bases, leaving 30 bases between them.

The chain joins TRBV5-4 to TRBJ2-6, with D hard to call. V was cut by 0 bases and J by 9 bases, with 1 base left in between. Germline lookup yields CDR1 SGHNT and CDR2 YYREEE (reference sequence). This CDR3 is built from 11 residues. The CDR3 bases are TGTGCCAGCAGCTTGGTCAACGTCCTGACTTTC. Translating gives CASSLVNVLTF.

The chain joins TRBV29-1 to TRBJ1-1, with D perhaps TRBD1 (5 bases). This CDR3 region has 14 residues. Trimming took 2 bases from V and 3 from J, leaving 13 bases between them. Germline-derived CDR1 and CDR2 are SQVTM and ANQGSEA. CDR3 bases: TGCAGCGTTGAAAGAAGGCTGGGGGACACTGAAGCTTTCTTT. Translated, it gives CSVERRLGDTEAFF.

This rearrangement joins TRBV19 to TRBJ2-7, with TRBD2 matching 10 bases. Germline lookup yields CDR1 LNHDA and CDR2 SQIVND (reference sequence). V shed 4 bases, J shed 3 bases, and the junction held 12 bases outside the gene matches. The CDR3 consists of 17 residues. The CDR3 bases are TGTGCCAGTAGTACCCGGACTAGCGGAACGACTCACTACGAGCAGTACTTC. Its protein product is CASSTRTSGTTHYEQYF.

This chain joins TRBV6-1 and TRBJ1-2; 7 positions agree with TRBD1. The J segment lost 3 bases and the V segment lost 7 bases, leaving 8 bases of the junction unmatched. Germline V gene data show CDR1 as MNHNS and CDR2 as SASEGT. The CDR3 loop spans 14 amino acids. The DNA of the CDR3 is TGTGCCAGCACCCCTGGGGGGACAGACTATGGCTACACCTTC. This codes for CASTPGGTDYGYTF.

The chain employs TRBV18 and TRBJ2-7, with TRBD2 as a possible D gene (6 bases). CDR1 is KGHSH and CDR2 is LQKENI in the germline V gene. This CDR3 has 14 amino acids. Deletions cut 2 bases from V and 4 bases from J, with 12 bases between. Here the CDR3 DNA reads TGTGCCAGCTCACCAGGAGGGACTGGGTACGAGCAGTACTTC. This gives the protein CASSPGGTGYEQYF.

The genes are TRBV27 and TRBJ1-4; D not resolved. The CDR3 length is 14 residues. The V end was cut by 6 bases, the J end by 3 bases, with 11 bases between. The germline V gene has CDR1 MNHEY and CDR2 SMNVEV (reference sequence). The CDR3 DNA reads TGTGCCAGCAGGCGAACAAGGCCTAATGAAAAACTGTTTTTT. It translates to CASRRTRPNEKLFF.

The rearrangement uses TRBV7-8 and TRBJ2-4; D is unclear. The V gene's germline CDR1 is SGHVS and CDR2 FQNEAQ. V lost 0 bases and J lost 1, with 10 bases in between. CDR3 size: 16 residues. The CDR3 DNA reads TGTGCCAGCAGCTTAGCGTGGGCCGGGGCCAAAAACATTCAGTACTTC. Translating gives CASSLAWAGAKNIQYF.

The rearrangement uses TRBV6-5 and TRBJ1-6; perhaps TRBD1 as D (6 bases). The CDR3 covers 16 residues. V lost 0 bases to trimming and J lost 7 bases, with 13 bases between them. In germline, CDR1 is MNHEY, CDR2 SVGAGI. The DNA of the CDR3 is TGTGCCAGCAGTTACTCGAGGCCAGGGGCAAATTCACCCCTCCACTTT. This translates into CASSYSRPGANSPLHF.

J is TRBJ1-2 and V is TRBV28, with 7 bases matching TRBD1. V was clipped by 2 bases and J by 8 bases; unmatched bases: 8. The germline V gene encodes CDR1 MDHEN and CDR2 SYDVKM. The CDR3 runs 14 residues. CDR3 region: CASSLPTGAGGYTF. The CDR3 DNA reads as TGTGCCAGCAGTTTACCAACAGGGGCAGGGGGCTACACCTTC.

The gene calls are TRBV5-1 and TRBJ1-1, with a possible D match to TRBD1 (5 bases). V gave up 0 bases and J gave up 1 base, with 10 bases separating them. Germline CDR1 SGHRS, CDR2 YFSETQ. The CDR3 sequence is 15 residues long. The CDR3 loop is CASSLGPTGNTEAFF. The CDR3 DNA reads TGCGCCAGCAGCTTGGGACCTACAGGGAACACTGAAGCTTTCTTT.

The chain is built from TRBV7-9 and TRBJ2-3; D gene unclear. The CDR3 consists of 13 residues. Germline V CDR1 and CDR2: SEHNR, FQNEAQ (reference sequence). V lost 1 base and J 6 bases, leaving 8 bases between the germline ends. CDR3 in DNA: TGTGCCAGCAGCTTAGAAAAGGTGGATACGCAGTATTTT. Translating it yields CASSLEKVDTQYF.

The rearrangement joins TRBV5-4 to TRBJ2-3; 7 bases align to TRBD2. V lost 4 bases, J lost 4 bases, and 12 bases stayed unmatched. The CDR3 runs to 16 residues. From germline, CDR1 is SGHNT and CDR2 YYREEE (reference sequence). CDR3 region: CASSPWGSGISDTQYF. CDR3 nucleotide sequence: TGTGCCAGCAGCCCCTGGGGGAGCGGGATTTCAGATACGCAGTATTTT. The whole variable domain, filled in from reference TRBV5-4 and TRBJ2-3, reads ETGVTQSPTHLIKTRGQQVTLRCSSQSGHNTVSWYQQALGQGPQFIFQYYREEENGRGNFPPRFSGLQFPNYSSELNVNALELDDSALYLCASSPWGSGISDTQYFGPGTRLTVL.

For the CDR3, the DNA is TGTGCCATCAGTACCGGGACAGGGGGCGGGGGGCCGGAGACCCAGTACTTC. Its protein is CAISTGTGGGGPETQYF. V gene TRBV10-3 combines with J gene TRBJ2-5; 12 bases are a match to TRBD1. Germline V lookup: CDR1 ENHRY, CDR2 SYGVKD. The CDR3 consists of 17 residues. The ends lost 5 bases at V and 5 bases at J; junction bases unmatched: 12.

The chain couples TRBV28 to TRBJ1-1, with 8 bases lining up with TRBD1. The junction had 7 bases not matched to a gene; V was cut back by 3 bases and J by 4 bases. This CDR3 contains 15 residues. Per germline, CDR1 MDHEN and CDR2 SYDVKM. The CDR3 is CASSLADRASTEAFF. CDR3 nucleotide sequence: TGTGCCAGCAGTTTGGCGGACAGGGCGTCCACTGAAGCTTTCTTT.

V gene TRBV27 combines with J gene TRBJ2-3; tentatively, D is TRBD1 (6 bases). Trimming cost V 6 bases and J 3 bases, with 10 bases left between them. The CDR3 has 13 residues. Per the germline V gene, CDR1 is MNHEY and CDR2 is SMNVEV (reference sequence). The DNA for the CDR3 is TGTGCCAGCAGACCACAGGGAACAGATACGCAGTATTTT. It codes for CASRPQGTDTQYF.

This clone has a single count. The chain has TRBV5-1 and TRBJ1-4; 7 bases are a match to TRBD1. The CDR3 loop spans 17 amino acids. V lost 0 bases to trimming and J lost 5 bases; unmatched junction nucleotides: 10. Germline assignment: CDR1 SGHRS and CDR2 YFSETQ. The chain's CDR3 is CASSLARRGHTNEKLFF. DNA for the CDR3: TGCGCCAGCAGCTTGGCGAGAAGGGGGCACACAAATGAAAAACTGTTTTTT.